The rows below give T cell receptor beta chains drawn from one sample of a study of post-analysis software for immune sequencing data. TCRdb fed the PCR reads into MiXCR, producing one record per CDR3 protein. The table lists more than 450,000 distinct CDR3 sequences, about 40% of them singletons. Sequencing input: blood. Source of these receptors: a girl between 5 and 17 years old with multiple sclerosis. Both conserved end residues are part of each CDR3. D genes are given only for firm matches. Clone size appears in some rows only: once, few, many, or a class for an expanded clone.

J | size | D | length | V | CDR3 | DNA
TRBJ2-3 | . | . | 14 | TRBV7-8 | CASRQNHGTDTQYF | TGTGCCAGCAGACAGAACCATGGCACAGATACGCAGTATTTT
TRBJ1-5 | once | TRBD1 | 15 | TRBV20-1 | CSATTGAVSNQPQHF | TGCAGCGCAACTACAGGGGCGGTTAGCAATCAGCCCCAGCATTTT
TRBJ2-5 | . | . | 16 | TRBV7-2 | CASSSGPRSAAETQYF | TGTGCCAGCAGCTCCGGACCTCGGTCAGCGGCGGAGACCCAGTACTTC
TRBJ2-1 | . | TRBD1 | 15 | TRBV12-3/TRBV12-4 | CASRLPGQGDNEQFF | TGTGCCAGCAGGTTACCGGGACAGGGGGATAATGAGCAGTTCTTC
TRBJ2-7 | . | . | 14 | TRBV12-3/TRBV12-4 | CASMAPRPPYEQYF | TGTGCCAGCATGGCCCCCCGGCCTCCCTACGAGCAGTACTTC
TRBJ2-7 | . | . | 14 | TRBV3-1 | CASTMGPLSYEQYF | TGTGCCAGCACGATGGGTCCACTCTCCTACGAGCAGTACTTC
TRBJ2-1 | . | TRBD2 | 15 | TRBV3-1 | CASSPPGLAYSEQFF | TGTGCCAGCAGCCCCCCGGGACTAGCGTATTCTGAGCAGTTCTTC
TRBJ1-4 | . | . | 15 | TRBV20-1 | CSASRVDSSNEKLFF | TGCAGTGCTAGCCGAGTAGACAGTTCTAATGAAAAACTGTTTTTT
TRBJ1-2 | . | . | 15 | TRBV5-1 | CASSSSLQGGYGYTF | TGCGCCAGCAGCAGCAGCCTACAGGGCGGCTATGGCTACACCTTC
TRBJ1-3 | . | TRBD1 | 15 | TRBV5-1 | CASSRPGGRGDTIYF | TGCGCCAGCAGCCGACCAGGGGGCCGGGGGGACACCATATATTTT
TRBJ2-1 | . | . | 15 | TRBV12-3/TRBV12-4 | CASTHSGPRGNEQFF | TGTGCCAGCACCCACTCCGGGCCTAGGGGCAATGAGCAGTTCTTC
TRBJ2-3 | . | . | 13 | TRBV7-9 | CASSIYRADTQYF | TGTGCCAGCAGCATATACAGGGCGGATACGCAGTATTTT
TRBJ1-6 | few | TRBD1 | 13 | TRBV30 | CAWSRTGSSPLHF | TGTGCCTGGAGTCGGACAGGGAGTTCACCCCTCCACTTT
TRBJ2-3 | . | TRBD2 | 17 | TRBV5-6 | CASSVMGLAPSTDTQYF | TGTGCCAGCAGCGTTATGGGACTAGCGCCTAGCACAGATACGCAGTATTTT
TRBJ2-5 | . | TRBD1 | 15 | TRBV5-5 | CASSQPGQGRETQYF | TGTGCCAGCAGCCAGCCGGGACAGGGTCGGGAGACCCAGTACTTC
TRBJ1-2 | few | . | 17 | TRBV3-1 | CASSQGLWRGRTYGYTF | TGTGCCAGCAGCCAAGGACTTTGGCGGGGGCGCACCTATGGCTACACCTTC
TRBJ2-7 | many | . | 13 | TRBV5-1 | CASSLGASYEQYF | TGCGCCAGCAGCTTGGGGGCCAGCTACGAGCAGTACTTC
TRBJ2-1 | few | TRBD1 | 15 | TRBV5-1 | CASSSIMGTENEQFF | TGCGCCAGCAGCTCAATAATGGGGACAGAGAATGAGCAGTTCTTC
TRBJ1-2 | . | . | 17 | TRBV24-1 | CATINARGARPNYGYTF | TGTGCCACCATAAACGCTAGAGGGGCCCGCCCTAACTATGGCTACACCTTC
TRBJ1-2 | . | TRBD1 | 12 | TRBV9 | CASSQGQEGYTF | TGTGCCAGCAGCCAAGGACAGGAAGGCTACACCTTC
TRBJ1-1 | . | . | 14 | TRBV29-1 | CSVDGRAQNTEAFF | TGCAGCGTTGATGGAAGGGCCCAGAACACTGAAGCTTTCTTT
TRBJ2-7 | . | . | 14 | TRBV4-1 | CASSAGRLSYEQYF | TGCGCCAGCAGCGCAGGTCGACTCTCCTACGAGCAGTACTTC
TRBJ2-5 | few | . | 16 | TRBV5-1 | CASSLGLPLGQETQYF | TGCGCCAGCAGCTTGGGACTTCCTTTGGGGCAAGAGACCCAGTACTTC
TRBJ2-7 | . | . | 14 | TRBV5-1 | CASSLVTGSYEQYF | TGCGCCAGCAGCTTGGTAACGGGATCCTACGAGCAGTACTTC
TRBJ2-3 | . | . | 18 | TRBV7-2 | CASSLIGVGRGPTDTQYF | TGTGCCAGCAGCTTAATCGGTGTTGGGCGGGGGCCCACAGATACGCAGTATTTT